This T cell receptor (beta chain) stems from a study of blood T cells in healthy people across ages. General study results and limits: Naive and antigen-experienced cells could not be conclusively compared, given unsorted PBMCs. Investigators viewed diversity estimates from one million T cells as underestimates, the study reported.

This clonotype came up a few times. Its cognate antigen is unknown. The second PCR ran 7 to 11 cycles with a sample-barcoded 5' primer and J-beta primers. From the 5' RACE reads, TCRdb called clonotypes with MiXCR, one entry per CDR3 protein. Here the sample spans 1.4 million to 1.5 million distinct CDR3 sequences, roughly 45% being singletons. In germline, CDR1 is DFQATT, CDR2 SNEGSKA (reference sequence). The length of the CDR3 is 15 residues. J was trimmed by 7 bases and V by 2 bases; bases with no gene match: 8. J is TRBJ2-1 and V is TRBV20-1, with 10 bases fitting TRBD2. The TCR was taken from a woman aged 18-29 years in good health. The sample comprised blood. The CDR3 loop reads CSARSASGSGNEQFF. In DNA, the CDR3 is TGCAGTGCTAGATCTGCTAGCGGGAGTGGGAATGAGCAGTTCTTC.